This TCR beta chain was identified during a study of cytomegalovirus exposure and HLA in healthy donors. Study background: The approximately 610 first-cohort repertoires shared a platform with the approximately 120 validation repertoires, as reported in a later analysis.

Germline assignment: CDR1 MDHEN and CDR2 SYDVKM. V shed 7 bases and J shed 0 bases, with 14 bases lying between them. This CDR3 is 15 amino acids long. Generated by immunoSEQ multiplex PCR, the TCRdb table keeps only in-frame clones and is missing some. The table records about 150,000 clones, 85% to 90% of them present only once. The sequence was obtained from a woman under 30 in good health and CMV-seropositive. J is TRBJ2-3 and V is TRBV28; D is possibly TRBD2 (6 bases). The sample was PBMCs. The CDR3 DNA reads as TGTGCCAGCACCCCGCTAGCGCCTAGCACAGATACGCAGTATTTT. Its protein is CASTPLAPSTDTQYF. Drawing the rest from reference TRBV28 and TRBJ2-3, the complete variable domain is DVKVTQSSRYLVKRTGEKVFLECVQDMDHENMFWYRQDPGLGLRLIYFSYDVKMKEKGDIPEGYSVSREKKERFSLILESASTNQTSMYLCASTPLAPSTDTQYFGPGTRLTVL.